These T cell receptor beta chains were read from a single sample in a study of T cells in localized non-small cell lung cancer. TCRdb's copy holds only in-frame clones and misses some; the assay was immunoSEQ multiplex PCR. This repertoire shows 20,000 to 30,000 clones, 88% found once; its top ten account for approximately 9.4%. Sequencing used peripheral blood mononuclear cells, obtained before any cancer treatment. Receptors were obtained from a woman aged 40-69 years with stage III lung adenocarcinoma. Each CDR3 is given with its conserved first and last residue. The order of the fields is clone size, D gene, V gene, CDR3 length, J gene, CDR3 protein, CDR3 DNA. A D gene is named only where the DNA matches it firmly. Not every row has a clone size; where given, it reads once, few, many or a size class.

abundance: -
d_gene: -
v_gene: TRBV4-1
len: 16
j_gene: TRBJ2-1
CDR3aa: CASSQDWGAQHNEQFF
CDR3nt: TGCGCCAGCAGCCAAGATTGGGGGGCTCAGCACAATGAGCAGTTCTTC

abundance: -
d_gene: TRBD2
v_gene: TRBV5-5
len: 14
j_gene: TRBJ2-1
CDR3aa: CASSFRLAANEQFF
CDR3nt: TGTGCCAGCAGCTTCAGACTAGCGGCCAATGAGCAGTTCTTC

abundance: -
d_gene: -
v_gene: TRBV7-8
len: 13
j_gene: TRBJ2-7
CDR3aa: CASSLAGAVEQYF
CDR3nt: TGTGCCAGCAGCTTAGCGGGAGCTGTCGAGCAGTACTTC

abundance: -
d_gene: -
v_gene: TRBV19
len: 18
j_gene: TRBJ2-4
CDR3aa: CASSRRREGALTKNIQYF
CDR3nt: TGTGCCAGTAGTCGTAGGCGGGAAGGGGCTTTGACCAAAAACATTCAGTACTTC

abundance: -
d_gene: -
v_gene: TRBV5-4
len: 14
j_gene: TRBJ1-2
CDR3aa: CASSSALTGYGYTF
CDR3nt: TGTGCCAGCAGCTCGGCGCTCACGGGGTATGGCTACACCTTC

abundance: once
d_gene: TRBD2
v_gene: TRBV10-3
len: 16
j_gene: TRBJ2-5
CDR3aa: CAISEAPSGGQETQYF
CDR3nt: TGTGCCATCAGCGAGGCCCCATCGGGGGGCCAAGAGACCCAGTACTTC

abundance: once
d_gene: -
v_gene: TRBV6-5
len: 14
j_gene: TRBJ2-7
CDR3aa: CASTGGPNSYEQYF
CDR3nt: TGTGCCAGCACCGGGGGCCCCAACTCCTACGAGCAGTACTTC

abundance: -
d_gene: TRBD1
v_gene: TRBV4-3
len: 20
j_gene: TRBJ1-6
CDR3aa: CASSPSWGQGAAAGNSPLHF
CDR3nt: TGCGCCAGCAGCCCTTCCTGGGGACAGGGGGCTGCGGCGGGTAATTCACCCCTCCACTTT

abundance: few
d_gene: -
v_gene: TRBV5-4
len: 14
j_gene: TRBJ1-3
CDR3aa: CASSLGGSGNTIYF
CDR3nt: TGTGCCAGCAGCTTGGGCGGCTCTGGAAACACCATATATTTT

abundance: -
d_gene: -
v_gene: TRBV19
len: 17
j_gene: TRBJ1-2
CDR3aa: CASSIGPSGSVGYGYTF
CDR3nt: TGTGCCAGTAGTATAGGCCCCTCGGGGTCTGTGGGCTATGGCTACACCTTC

abundance: -
d_gene: -
v_gene: TRBV7-2
len: 14
j_gene: TRBJ2-3
CDR3aa: CASSPGLSTDTQYF
CDR3nt: TGTGCCAGCAGCCCCGGACTGAGCACAGATACGCAGTATTTT

abundance: -
d_gene: -
v_gene: TRBV4-2
len: 15
j_gene: TRBJ2-7
CDR3aa: CASSQDLLISYEQYF
CDR3nt: TGTGCCAGCAGCCAAGATCTACTAATCTCCTACGAGCAGTACTTC

abundance: -
d_gene: -
v_gene: TRBV7-9
len: 12
j_gene: TRBJ1-1
CDR3aa: CASRNPNTEAFF
CDR3nt: TGTGCCAGCAGGAACCCCAACACTGAAGCTTTCTTT

abundance: few
d_gene: -
v_gene: TRBV7-9
len: 13
j_gene: TRBJ1-1
CDR3aa: CASSNEGNTEAFF
CDR3nt: TGTGCCAGCAGCAACGAGGGGAACACTGAAGCTTTCTTT

abundance: -
d_gene: TRBD2
v_gene: TRBV10-2
len: 15
j_gene: TRBJ2-3
CDR3aa: CASNHVAGGQNTQYF
CDR3nt: TGCGCCAGCAACCACGTAGCGGGGGGGCAAAATACGCAGTATTTT